Listed below are T cell receptor beta chains from one sample, sequenced in a study of blood T cell repertoires in COVID-19. Sequencing was performed with immunoSEQ multiplex PCR; in TCRdb, only in-frame clones are kept and a portion is missing. The table shows some 93,000 clones, with approximately 86% occurring only once. The specimen was peripheral blood. These receptors were obtained from a man in his forties or fifties with acute or convalescent COVID-19. CDR3s include the opening cysteine and the closing phenylalanine or tryptophan. The order of the fields is clone size, J gene, D gene, V gene, CDR3 DNA, CDR3 protein. A D gene is named only where the DNA matches it firmly. Clone size is given for some rows only: seen once, a few or many times, or a class if the clone is expanded.

>-|TRBJ1-1|-|TRBV2
TGTGCCAGCAGTGAACAGGGGAACACTGAAGCTTTCTTT
CASSEQGNTEAFF
>-|TRBJ1-5|TRBD1|TRBV15
TGTGCCACCAGCAGAGTGGGGCCCGGACAGGGCCCCAATCAGCCCCAGCATTTT
CATSRVGPGQGPNQPQHF
>once|TRBJ2-5|-|TRBV9
TGTGCCAGCAGCGGTACAGGGCTGGGAGAGACCCAGTACTTC
CASSGTGLGETQYF
>-|TRBJ1-1|-|TRBV11-2
TGTGCCAGCAGGCCCCCGAGGTTGGGCACTGAAGCTTTCTTT
CASRPPRLGTEAFF
>few|TRBJ1-4|-|TRBV18
TGTGCCAGCTCACCGGGCCGCGAGGGAAATAATGAAAAACTGTTTTTT
CASSPGREGNNEKLFF
>-|TRBJ2-7|TRBD1|TRBV20-1
TGCAGTGCTAGTAAGACCGCGACAGGGACCTACGAGCAGTACTTC
CSASKTATGTYEQYF
>-|TRBJ2-7|-|TRBV3-1/TRBV3-2
TGTGCCAGCAGCCATGGCGGGCCCCCGCTCTTC
CASSHGGPPLF
>-|TRBJ2-1|-|TRBV2
TGTGCCAGCAGTGCGAGCCTATACAATGAGCAGTTCTTC
CASSASLYNEQFF
>-|TRBJ2-2|TRBD1|TRBV27
TGTGCCAGCAGACCGGGACAGGTCAACACCGGGGAGCTGTTTTTT
CASRPGQVNTGELFF
>-|TRBJ2-1|-|TRBV5-6
TGTGCCAGCAGCTTGTTAGGAAGCTCCACAGGATACAATGAGCAGTTCTTC
CASSLLGSSTGYNEQFF
>few|TRBJ2-1|TRBD2|TRBV4-1
TGCGCCAGCAGCCGCCTGACTAGCGGTTCTAGGAATGAGCAGTTCTTC
CASSRLTSGSRNEQFF
>-|TRBJ1-6|TRBD1|TRBV5-1
TGCGCCAGCAGCTGGGACAGATTTAAATCACCCCTCCACTTT
CASSWDRFKSPLHF
>-|TRBJ2-1|TRBD1|TRBV12-5
TGTGCTAGTGGTTTGGGGACAGGGAGAAATGAGCAGTTCTTC
CASGLGTGRNEQFF
>-|TRBJ1-5|TRBD1|TRBV19
TGTGCCAGTACCGAGACGACAGGGAGGAATCAGCCCCAGCATTTT
CASTETTGRNQPQHF
>-|TRBJ1-1|-|TRBV6-5
TGTGCCAGCAGGAAGACAGTTGTCACTGAAGCTTTCTTT
CASRKTVVTEAFF
>-|TRBJ1-1|-|TRBV5-1
TGCGCCAGCAGCTTGGTCAGGGGGAACACTGAAGCTTTCTTT
CASSLVRGNTEAFF
>-|TRBJ2-4|TRBD1|TRBV6-1
TGTGCCAGCAGTGACCAGACCGGACAGGGTCGGGTTCAGTACTTC
CASSDQTGQGRVQYF
>-|TRBJ2-3|TRBD2|TRBV5-4
TGTGCCAGCAGCCCTAGGGCGGGAGCCACAGATACGCAGTATTTT
CASSPRAGATDTQYF
>once|TRBJ1-1|-|TRBV2
TGTGCCAGCCGATGGGGGCCTAACACTGAAGCTTTCTTT
CASRWGPNTEAFF
>-|TRBJ1-2|-|TRBV2
TGTGCCAGCAATTCAGGGGCCGGGGTTGGCTATGGCTACACCTTC
CASNSGAGVGYGYTF
>once|TRBJ1-4|-|TRBV7-8
TGTGCCAGCAGCCGCGCGGCTACAACTAATGAAAAACTGTTTTTT
CASSRAATTNEKLFF
>many|TRBJ2-1|-|TRBV20-1
TGCAGTGCTAGTAGACTAGGGACAGAAAACAATGAGCAGTTCTTC
CSASRLGTENNEQFF
>once|TRBJ1-1|-|TRBV11-3
TGTGCCAGCAGCTTCGGCAGGGCGAACACTGAAGCTTTCTTT
CASSFGRANTEAFF
>-|TRBJ1-4|-|TRBV28
TGTGCCAGCAGTTTTGGGGGGGCTAACGGAGAAAAACTGTTTTTT
CASSFGGANGEKLFF
>-|TRBJ2-7|TRBD1|TRBV5-6
TGTGCCAGCAGCTTCAGGGGGCGCGGCCCCTGGTTGGAGTACTTC
CASSFRGRGPWLEYF
>-|TRBJ2-6|-|TRBV2
TGTGCCAGCGGAGTCTCTGGGGCCAACGTCCTGACTTTC
CASGVSGANVLTF
>-|TRBJ1-2|-|TRBV5-1
TGCGCCAGCAGCTTGGAGGGACAATCCTATGGCTACACCTTC
CASSLEGQSYGYTF
>-|TRBJ1-2|-|TRBV7-2
TGTGCCAGCAGCTCCTCCGGGTTAAACTATGGCTACACCTTC
CASSSSGLNYGYTF
>-|TRBJ2-5|-|TRBV11-2
TGTGCCAGCAGCTTAGTCAGTTCCCAAGAGACCCAGTACTTC
CASSLVSSQETQYF
>-|TRBJ1-1|-|TRBV19
TGTGCCAGTAGTATAGATGTTTACGGGCAGGGAAAAGCTTTCTTT
CASSIDVYGQGKAFF
>-|TRBJ2-1|TRBD2|TRBV29-1
TGCAGCGCGCGGATGGCGGGAGGGCTTAAAAATGAGCAGTTCTTC
CSARMAGGLKNEQFF
>-|TRBJ1-1|-|TRBV12-3/TRBV12-4
TGTGCCAGCAGTTGGGACACCGACACTGAAGCTTTCTTT
CASSWDTDTEAFF
>-|TRBJ2-6|-|TRBV7-9
TGTGCCAGCAGCTTAGTTGAGGGTTTCTCTGGGGCCAACGTCCTGACTTTC
CASSLVEGFSGANVLTF
>few|TRBJ1-2|-|TRBV5-4
TGTGCCAGCAGCTTGGGGGCAGGGTTCATCGGCTATGGCTACACCTTC
CASSLGAGFIGYGYTF
>-|TRBJ2-1|-|TRBV13
TGTGCCAGCAGCTTAAAAAGGAGGGATGAGCAGTTCTTC
CASSLKRRDEQFF
>-|TRBJ1-6|-|TRBV10-2
TGCGCCAGCCGGGTCGGGGGAAATAATTCACCCCTCCACTTT
CASRVGGNNSPLHF
>-|TRBJ2-1|TRBD2|TRBV4-1
TGCGCCAGCAGCCCGGGACTAGCGATCTACAATGAGCAGTTCTTC
CASSPGLAIYNEQFF
>-|TRBJ2-2|TRBD2|TRBV4-2
TGTGCCAGCAGCCAAGAGAGGATAGCGGGATTGGGGAACACCGGGGAGCTGTTTTTT
CASSQERIAGLGNTGELFF
>-|TRBJ1-1|-|TRBV20-1
TGCAGTGCTACCGTTAACACTGAAGCTTTCTTT
CSATVNTEAFF
>-|TRBJ2-2|-|TRBV4-1
TGCGCCAGCAGCCAAGACTTTAGCGGGGAGCTGTTTTTT
CASSQDFSGELFF
>-|TRBJ1-2|-|TRBV6-5
TGTGCCAGCAGTCCGGCAGGGGTTCGCGGCTACACCTTC
CASSPAGVRGYTF
>-|TRBJ1-1|-|TRBV19
TGTGCCAGTAGTCCCCCTAACACTGAAGCTTTCTTT
CASSPPNTEAFF
>-|TRBJ2-7|TRBD2|TRBV15
TGTGCCACCAGCAGAGATCTGACTAGCGGGAGCGTAGTGTACGAGCAGTACTTC
CATSRDLTSGSVVYEQYF
>-|TRBJ2-3|-|TRBV6-4
TGTGCCAGCAGTCCGGGGGTAGGCACAGATACGCAGTATTTT
CASSPGVGTDTQYF
>-|TRBJ2-6|-|TRBV9
TGTGCCAGCAGCGTAGGGGCCGATTCTGGGGCCAACGTCCTGACTTTC
CASSVGADSGANVLTF